These T cell receptor beta chains were read from a single sample in a study of control samples from healthy donors and cancer patients. The protocol was immunoSEQ multiplex PCR, while the TCRdb copy is restricted to in-frame clones and leaves out a portion. The sample consists of 90,000 to 110,000 clones, approximately 90% of them appearing once. The sample consisted of blood. Source of these receptors: a human donor in good health. The donor label of this sample is uncertain. Each CDR3 is given with its conserved first and last residue. D genes are given only for firm matches. Size is stated for part of the rows, as once, few or many counts, or as a class when the clone is expanded.

j_gene: TRBJ2-6; abundance: -; d_gene: -; v_gene: TRBV2; CDR3nt: TGTGCCAGCAGTGTAGCCCTGGGCCTGAGGCGTACTGGGGCCAACGTCCTGACTTTC; CDR3aa: CASSVALGLRRTGANVLTF
j_gene: TRBJ1-3; abundance: -; d_gene: -; v_gene: TRBV5-5; CDR3nt: -; CDR3aa: CASSFGPGVTGNTIYF
j_gene: TRBJ2-1; abundance: once; d_gene: TRBD2; v_gene: TRBV28; CDR3nt: TGTGCCAGCAGTCCCCTACTAGCGGCGTACAATGAGCAGTTCTTC; CDR3aa: CASSPLLAAYNEQFF
j_gene: TRBJ2-7; abundance: -; d_gene: -; v_gene: TRBV5-1; CDR3nt: TGCGCCAGCAGTGAGGTAAGCTCCTACGAGCAGTACTTC; CDR3aa: CASSEVSSYEQYF
j_gene: TRBJ2-7; abundance: once; d_gene: -; v_gene: TRBV5-1; CDR3nt: TGCGCCAGCAGCACGGATGGCGAGCAGTACTTC; CDR3aa: CASSTDGEQYF
j_gene: TRBJ2-7; abundance: -; d_gene: -; v_gene: TRBV18; CDR3nt: TGTGCCAGCTCACCACCGCTTGGGGGCTACGAGCAGTACTTC; CDR3aa: CASSPPLGGYEQYF
j_gene: TRBJ2-3; abundance: -; d_gene: TRBD2; v_gene: TRBV7-9; CDR3nt: TGTGCCAGCAACCCGGGACTATCCACAGATACGCAGTATTTT; CDR3aa: CASNPGLSTDTQYF
j_gene: TRBJ1-3; abundance: -; d_gene: -; v_gene: TRBV19; CDR3nt: TGTGCCAGTTGGGGGAGATCTGGAAACACCATATATTTT; CDR3aa: CASWGRSGNTIYF
j_gene: TRBJ2-2; abundance: -; d_gene: -; v_gene: TRBV3-1/TRBV3-2; CDR3nt: TGTGCCAGCAGCCAACGGACGGCGAACACCGGGGAGCTGTTTTTT; CDR3aa: CASSQRTANTGELFF
j_gene: TRBJ2-1; abundance: -; d_gene: TRBD1; v_gene: TRBV6-5; CDR3nt: TGTGCCAGCATCCCACAGGGGTATTACAATGAGCAGTTCTTC; CDR3aa: CASIPQGYYNEQFF